Presented here are 9 T cell receptor beta chains from one specimen sequenced in a study of PD-1 blockade in classical Hodgkin lymphoma. The time point here: cycle 4 day 1 (C4D1), after five to seven weeks of nivolumab. Every patient experienced relapse after autologous stem cell transplantation, and brentuximab vedotin exposure varied. Magnetic negative selection isolated CD8+ T cells from thawed PBMCs. Sequenced by immunoSEQ multiplex PCR; TCRdb stores in-frame clones only, minus some. The data show about 7,000 clones, with about three fifths seen just once and roughly 10% held by the top ten. The material was CD8+ T cells from blood, obtained before the fourth cycle of nivolumab. The receptors stem from a human donor with classical Hodgkin lymphoma.

The chain carries TRBV15 and TRBJ1-1, with D hard to call. The germline V gene has CDR1 LNHNV and CDR2 YYDKDF (reference sequence). Trimming took 0 bases from V and 1 from J, leaving 9 bases between them. This CDR3 has 15 amino acids. The CDR3 DNA reads TGTGCCACCAGCAGAGATCGGGAATCGAACACTGAAGCTTTCTTT. It encodes CATSRDRESNTEAFF.

The J gene is TRBJ2-5, the V gene TRBV14, with D possibly TRBD1 on 6 matching bases. From germline, CDR1 is SGHDN and CDR2 FVKESK. V lost 4 bases to trimming and J lost 0 bases, with 9 bases between them. The CDR3 spans 14 residues. The CDR3 coding sequence is TGTGCCAGCAGCCCGGACAGTTACCAAGAGACCCAGTACTTC. Amino acid sequence: CASSPDSYQETQYF.

The chain is built from TRBV28 and TRBJ2-7; D gene uncertain. The V gene's germline CDR1 is MDHEN and CDR2 SYDVKM. The CDR3 loop spans 13 amino acids. V shed 3 bases and J shed 2 bases, with 8 bases lying between them. Here the CDR3 reads CASSFAPTYEQYF. The DNA of the CDR3 is TGTGCCAGCAGTTTTGCACCTACCTACGAGCAGTACTTC. The full variable domain, completed using reference TRBV28 and TRBJ2-7, is DVKVTQSSRYLVKRTGEKVFLECVQDMDHENMFWYRQDPGLGLRLIYFSYDVKMKEKGDIPEGYSVSREKKERFSLILESASTNQTSMYLCASSFAPTYEQYFGPGTRLTVT.

The V gene is TRBV10-3, the J gene TRBJ2-3; 13 bases match TRBD2. The J segment lost 3 bases and the V segment lost 4 bases, leaving 7 bases of the junction unmatched. Per germline, CDR1 ENHRY and CDR2 SYGVKD. The CDR3 sequence is 17 residues long. The CDR3: CAISVPRTSGSTDTQYF. The CDR3 nucleotides read TGTGCCATCAGTGTCCCCAGGACTAGCGGGAGTACAGATACGCAGTATTTT.

This clone is medium-sized within its sample. V and J are TRBV13 and TRBJ2-5; D is unclear. V was pared by 1 base and J by 5 bases, with 8 bases between. The CDR3 is 13 amino acids. Germline lookup yields CDR1 PRHDT and CDR2 FYEKMQ (reference sequence). The CDR3 reads CASSLERRETQYF. DNA of the CDR3: TGTGCCAGCAGCTTAGAACGAAGGGAGACCCAGTACTTC.

The chain joins TRBV27 to TRBJ2-5; TRBD1 is a possible D gene (6 bases). This CDR3 region has 14 residues. CDR1 and CDR2 from the germline V gene are MNHEY and SMNVEV (reference sequence). V was cut by 5 bases and J by 1 base, with 11 bases left in between. The CDR3 region has the DNA TGTGCCAGCAGTCCCGACAGGACCCAAGAGACCCAGTACTTC. Its translation: CASSPDRTQETQYF.

This chain links TRBV5-1 with TRBJ2-7, with D tentatively TRBD1 (6 bases). There are 14 residues in the CDR3. Between the trimmed V and J ends, which lost 3 bases and 2 bases, there was a span of 12 bases. Germline V gene lookup returns CDR1 SGHRS and CDR2 YFSETQ. The CDR3: CASSYRTVAYEQYF. The CDR3, as DNA: TGCGCCAGCAGCTACAGGACAGTTGCCTACGAGCAGTACTTC.

The rearrangement links TRBV7-6 to TRBJ2-7; D is unclear. The germline gives CDR1 SGHVS, CDR2 FNYEAQ. This CDR3 has 13 residues. V was cut by 5 bases and J by 3 bases, with 11 bases left in between. DNA for the CDR3: TGTGCCAGCAGCCCTGGACCGAACTACGAGCAGTACTTC. Translated: CASSPGPNYEQYF.

The V gene is TRBV6-5, the J gene TRBJ2-7, with a weak D call TRBD2 (5 bases). Germline CDR1 MNHEY, CDR2 SVGAGI. Trimming took 0 bases from V and 2 from J, leaving 8 bases between them. The CDR3 loop spans 14 amino acids. CDR3 amino acids: CASSYSGVAYEQYF. In nucleotides, the CDR3 is TGTGCCAGCAGTTACTCGGGAGTCGCCTACGAGCAGTACTTC.